This record concerns one T cell receptor beta chain sequence. The CDR3 covers 13 residues. The germline gives CDR1 SGHRS, CDR2 YFSETQ. With V trimmed by 4 bases and J by 5 bases, 3 bases remained unmatched. These data originate in a study of blood T cell repertoires in COVID-19. The data were produced by immunoSEQ multiplex PCR, yet TCRdb's version contains in-frame clones alone and is incomplete. The data show 140,000 to 150,000 clones, with around 86% seen just once and 11% held by the top ten. Resolution of symptoms, clearance, or two negative PCRs was present in recovered Cohort 3 donors. The V gene is TRBV5-1, the J gene TRBJ1-1, with 9 nucleotides matching TRBD1. The sample comprised PBMCs or T cells enriched from blood (not recorded which). This sequence originates from a man in his sixties who had recovered from COVID-19. The CDR3 is CASSDRGWTEAFF. The CDR3 DNA is TGCGCCAGCAGCGACAGGGGGTGGACTGAAGCTTTCTTT. The whole variable domain, remainder taken from reference TRBV5-1 and TRBJ1-1, is KAGVTQTPRYLIKTRGQQVTLSCSPISGHRSVSWYQQTPGQGLQFLFEYFSETQRNKGNFPGRFSGRQFSNSRSEMNVSTLELGDSALYLCASSDRGWTEAFFGQGTRLTVV.